These 3 T cell receptor beta chains were sequenced from one sample in a study of CD8 T cells in Susac syndrome (dated by TCRdb to between 2018 and 2021). Preparation of the library involved the immunoSEQ multiplex PCR assay. RNA was extracted using the RNeasy kit, and roughly 0.5 to 1 microgram was reverse transcribed with random hexamers. TCRdb reworked the public reads: Q25 trimming with fastp, MiXCR clone assembly, productive beta chains retained. Rows with one shared CDR3 protein collapse into an entry with the most common genes and DNA. This sample lists around 230,000 distinct CDR3 sequences; about 95% were detected once. The biggest ten clones account for roughly 0.1% of the sample. The sample comprised CD4+ T cells from PBMCs. The source is a human donor with multiple sclerosis.

The rearrangement joins TRBV30 to TRBJ2-1, with 10 nucleotides matching TRBD2. The junction had 5 bases not matched to a gene; V was cut back by 3 bases and J by 6 bases. The CDR3 has 14 amino acids. Germline V gives CDR1 GTSNPN, CDR2 SVGIG (reference sequence). The CDR3 region has the DNA TGTGCCTGGAGATGGAGCGGGAGGGGCAATGAGCAGTTCTTC. Its translation: CAWRWSGRGNEQFF.

The chain combines TRBV5-1 with TRBJ2-7, with D possibly being TRBD2 (6 bases). Trimming pared 4 bases from V and 0 bases from J, leaving 14 bases between. The CDR3 spans 15 residues. CDR1 is SGHRS, CDR2 YFSETQ, per germline. The CDR3 is CASSQLAQSSYEQYF. For the CDR3, the DNA is TGCGCCAGCAGCCAACTAGCCCAGAGCTCCTACGAGCAGTACTTC.

Only one count was recorded for this clonotype. The chain joins TRBV20-1 to TRBJ2-2, with 8 bases lining up with TRBD1. The CDR3 length is 13 residues. CDR1 is DFQATT, CDR2 SNEGSKA, per germline (reference sequence). V lost 3 bases, J lost 6 bases, and 3 bases stayed unmatched. CDR3 nucleotide sequence: TGCAGTGCTAGGGACAGGGTATCCGGGGAGCTGTTTTTT. It translates to CSARDRVSGELFF.